These 18 T cell receptor beta chains originate from one sample sequenced in a study of cytomegalovirus exposure and HLA in healthy donors. With 60 Vbeta and 13 Jbeta primers, the PCR was carried out. Sequenced by immunoSEQ multiplex PCR; TCRdb stores in-frame clones only, minus some. The top ten hold approximately 4.4% of the sample, which has more than 95,000 clones, roughly 10% seen once. Source material: PBMCs. These receptor sequences come from a woman aged 18-35 years in good health and CMV-seropositive.

The CDR3 reads CASSPTSLDTGELFF. The CDR3, as DNA: TGCGCCAGCAGCCCAACTAGCCTAGACACCGGGGAGCTGTTTTTT. The V and J genes are TRBV4-1 and TRBJ2-2; the D gene is possibly TRBD2 (6 bases). The CDR3 is 15 residues long. V was shortened by 4 bases and J by 3 bases, with 12 bases between the two germline ends. Looked up from germline, CDR1 is MGHRA and CDR2 is YSYEKL.

A few counts support this clone. The chain links TRBV7-5 to TRBJ1-2. TRBV7-5 is classified as a pseudogene. The CDR3 runs 15 residues. This CDR3 reads CVRSPTGGLNYGYTF. The CDR3 region has the DNA TGTGTCAGAAGCCCAACCGGCGGCCTTAACTATGGCTACACCTTC.

This clone was picked up a small number of times. V and J are TRBV5-6 and TRBJ2-6; D gene unclear. The CDR3 loop spans 13 amino acids. The ends were cut back, 1 base at V and 4 bases at J, with 3 bases in the middle. Germline V gives CDR1 SGHDT, CDR2 YYEEEE. CDR3 nucleotide sequence: TGTGCCAGCAGCTTGCCAGGGGCCAACGTCCTGACTTTC. This translates into CASSLPGANVLTF.

The rearrangement joins TRBV4-1 to TRBJ2-5; perhaps TRBD2 as D (6 bases). CDR3 size: 16 residues. Germline lookup yields CDR1 MGHRA and CDR2 YSYEKL. V lost 1 base and J 5 bases, leaving 17 bases between the germline ends. The chain's CDR3 is CASSQVGRRAGETQYF. For the CDR3, the DNA is TGCGCCAGCAGCCAAGTAGGCAGGAGGGCGGGGGAGACCCAGTACTTC.

The rearrangement links TRBV6-6 to TRBJ2-5; 8 bases match TRBD2. Trimming cost V 5 bases and J 5 bases; bases outside gene matches: 10. The CDR3 runs to 15 residues. Germline-derived CDR1 and CDR2 are MNHNY and SVGAGI (reference sequence). The CDR3 reads CASSKPGGRAETQYF. The DNA of the CDR3 is TGTGCCAGCAGTAAACCGGGAGGGAGGGCGGAGACCCAGTACTTC.

This clone showed up just a few times. The chain recombines TRBV18 with TRBJ1-2, with 7 bases that match TRBD1. The CDR3 contains 14 residues. The V and J ends lost 3 bases and 4 bases, in that order; junction bases with no gene match: 5. In germline, CDR1 is KGHSH, CDR2 LQKENI. CDR3 sequence: CASSPPRDSYGYTF. The CDR3 DNA reads TGTGCCAGCTCACCCCCCCGGGACAGCTATGGCTACACCTTC.

The chain combines TRBV10-3 with TRBJ1-1, with D perhaps matching TRBD1 (6 bases). CDR3 length equals 14 residues. V lost 6 bases and J 1 base, leaving 12 bases between the germline ends. Germline V gives CDR1 ENHRY, CDR2 SYGVKD. The DNA of the CDR3 is TGTGCCATCAGACTATCGGGACAGAACACTGAAGCTTTCTTT. Its protein product is CAIRLSGQNTEAFF.

Only a few counts were recorded for this clone. This chain links TRBV5-4 with TRBJ1-4; D remains unclear. The germline V and J ends were trimmed by 5 bases and 3 bases, with 11 bases remaining between them. This CDR3 region has 14 residues. The germline V gene has CDR1 SGHNT and CDR2 YYREEE (reference sequence). CDR3 in amino acids: CASSFQAPNEKLFF. CDR3 coding DNA: TGTGCCAGCAGTTTTCAGGCACCTAATGAAAAACTGTTTTTT.

The J gene is TRBJ1-2, the V gene TRBV6-5; 8 bases are shared with TRBD1. With V trimmed by 6 bases and J by 1 base, 4 bases remained unmatched. The CDR3 extends over 14 amino acids. Germline V gives CDR1 MNHEY, CDR2 SVGAGI. The CDR3 nucleotides are TGTGCCAGCAGGACAGGGGATAATAACTATGGCTACACCTTC. Encoded protein: CASRTGDNNYGYTF.

The rearrangement joins TRBV20-1 to TRBJ2-7; D unclear. CDR1 is DFQATT, CDR2 SNEGSKA, per germline (reference sequence). Trimming removed 5 bases from V and 3 bases from J, with 5 bases in between. The CDR3 loop spans 10 amino acids. CDR3 bases: TGCAGTGCTCCCTTCTACGAGCAGTACTTC. Translation gives CSAPFYEQYF.

This clone appeared a few times. The rearrangement uses TRBV9 and TRBJ2-5; TRBD1 agrees at 11 bases. The CDR3 contains 16 residues. The junction had 10 bases not matched to a gene; V was cut back by 4 bases and J by 5 bases. Germline CDR1 is SGDLS and CDR2 is YYNGEE. The CDR3 nucleotides are TGTGCCAGCAGCCCCCGGACAGGGGGCGTGGGGGAGACCCAGTACTTC. Protein: CASSPRTGGVGETQYF.

This clone came up a few times. This chain connects TRBV7-9 to TRBJ1-1; D perhaps matches TRBD1 (6 bases). V lost 6 bases and J lost 4, with 9 bases in between. CDR3 length equals 12 residues. CDR1 and CDR2 (germline): SEHNR, FQNEAQ (reference sequence). CDR3: CASSWDTTEAFF. DNA for the CDR3: TGTGCCAGCAGTTGGGACACCACTGAAGCTTTCTTT.

This clone was counted between two and nine times. V is TRBV11-3 and J is TRBJ2-7; a possible D gene is TRBD1 (7 bases). Trimming stripped 5 bases from V and 7 bases from J, with 15 bases between. Germline V lookup: CDR1 SGHNT, CDR2 YENEEA. This CDR3 region has 13 residues. The CDR3 loop is CASSLWEDREQYF. The CDR3 DNA reads as TGTGCCAGCAGCCTGTGGGAGGACAGGGAGCAGTACTTC.

This sequence joins TRBV7-2 and TRBJ2-5; TRBD1 agrees at 11 bases. Germline trimming cut 3 bases from V and 5 bases from J; bases unmatched to any gene: 11. This CDR3 is 17 amino acids long. CDR1 SGHTA and CDR2 FQGNSA come from the germline V gene. The DNA of the CDR3 is TGTGCCAGCAGCTTTCTGTTCATGGGGACAGGGGGGGAGACCCAGTACTTC. Translation gives CASSFLFMGTGGETQYF. The complete variable domain, with remaining parts taken from reference TRBV7-2 and TRBJ2-5, reads GAGVSQSPSNKVTEKGKDVELRCDPISGHTALYWYRQSLGQGLEFLIYFQGNSAPDKSGLPSDRFSAERTGGSVSTLTIQRTQQEDSAVYLCASSFLFMGTGGETQYFGPGTRLLVL.

This clone was seen a handful of times. The chain links TRBV28 to TRBJ2-7; unclear D gene. V gave up 2 bases and J gave up 0 bases, with 5 bases separating them. The CDR3 has 13 amino acids. Germline CDR1 MDHEN, CDR2 SYDVKM. The DNA of the CDR3 is TGTGCCAGCAGTTTAGGGCTCTCCTACGAGCAGTACTTC. It is translated as CASSLGLSYEQYF.

The V gene is TRBV4-1, the J gene TRBJ1-4, with 7 bases lining up with TRBD1. Trimming cost V 3 bases and J 8 bases; bases outside gene matches: 9. This CDR3 comprises 15 residues. CDR1 and CDR2 (germline): MGHRA, YSYEKL. The CDR3 region is CASSHPQGVEEKLFF. The CDR3, as DNA: TGCGCCAGCAGCCACCCGCAGGGGGTGGAGGAAAAACTGTTTTTT.

In this sample, this clone turned up a few times. V and J are TRBV14 and TRBJ2-6; weak D call: TRBD1 (5 bases). There are 13 residues in the CDR3. The V gene's germline CDR1 is SGHDN and CDR2 FVKESK. V lost 5 bases, J lost 4 bases, and 6 bases lay in between. The CDR3 coding sequence is TGTGCCAGCAGCGGGGCGGGGGCCAACGTCCTGACTTTC. This sequence encodes CASSGAGANVLTF.

This clone was counted only a few times. The chain links TRBV19 to TRBJ2-7, with D possibly TRBD1 on 5 matching bases. The CDR3 consists of 14 residues. V lost 5 bases and J lost 2, with 13 bases in between. The germline V gene encodes CDR1 LNHDA and CDR2 SQIVND (reference sequence). CDR3 amino acids: CASSQGQLPYEQYF. CDR3 bases: TGTGCCAGTAGTCAGGGTCAACTGCCCTACGAGCAGTACTTC.